The rows below give T cell receptor beta chains drawn from one sample of a study of identical twins. A single record per CDR3 protein comes from TCRdb applying MiXCR to the 5' RACE reads. This table holds 350,000 to 450,000 distinct CDR3 sequences, around 20% found once. Sample: naive T cells sorted from blood. The receptor set was obtained from a man aged 45-65 years in good health. Both conserved end residues are trimmed from each CDR3.

>TRBV5-1|11
ASRPGGSETQY
>TRBV12-3/TRBV12-4|14
ASKRSGGAPPGELF
>TRBV20-1|13
SARGLAGDTYEQY
>TRBV12-3/TRBV12-4|11
ASKVTMAETQY
>TRBV7-8|14
ASSLAAGLAMETQY
>TRBV20-1|13
SATRGLAESYEQY
>TRBV20-1|11
SAMGRVRETQY
>TRBV12-3/TRBV12-4|14
ASRNSFTGYNSPLH
>TRBV6-1|12
ASSPPGQGSEQY
>TRBV12-3/TRBV12-4|11
ASSTVTNTEAF
>TRBV10-3|15
AISESFSRISGNTIY
>TRBV6-5|13
ASSYAGQGSTEAF
>TRBV20-1|12
SARKDRDGNIQY
>TRBV4-3|15
ASSQVRGRNLGNTIY
>TRBV12-5|11
ASGLDSYTEAF
>TRBV20-1|12
SARGQGFMNEQF
>TRBV4-1|14
ASSQDQRGKAGELF
>TRBV20-1|9
SAVRQGGAF